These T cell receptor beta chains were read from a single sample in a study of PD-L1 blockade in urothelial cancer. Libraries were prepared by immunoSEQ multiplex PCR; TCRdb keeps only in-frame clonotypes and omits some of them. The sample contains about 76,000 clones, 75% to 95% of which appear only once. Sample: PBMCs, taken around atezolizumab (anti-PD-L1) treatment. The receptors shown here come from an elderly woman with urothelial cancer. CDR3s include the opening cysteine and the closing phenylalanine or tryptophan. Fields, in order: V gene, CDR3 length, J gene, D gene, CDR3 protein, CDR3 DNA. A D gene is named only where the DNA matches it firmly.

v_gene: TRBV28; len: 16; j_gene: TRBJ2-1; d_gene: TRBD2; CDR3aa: CASTLGGTSGNNEQFF; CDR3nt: TGTGCCAGCACCTTGGGGGGGACTAGCGGCAACAATGAGCAGTTCTTC
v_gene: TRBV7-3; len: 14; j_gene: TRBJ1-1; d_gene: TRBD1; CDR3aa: CASSATGLNTEAFF; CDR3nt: TGTGCCAGCAGCGCGACAGGGCTGAACACTGAAGCTTTCTTT
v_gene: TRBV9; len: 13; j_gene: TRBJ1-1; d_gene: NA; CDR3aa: CASSVGTGTEAFF; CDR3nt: TGTGCCAGCAGCGTAGGTACAGGGACTGAAGCTTTCTTT
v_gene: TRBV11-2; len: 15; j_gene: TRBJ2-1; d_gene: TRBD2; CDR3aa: CASSGGLAGYNEQFF; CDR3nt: TGTGCCAGCAGCGGTGGACTAGCGGGATACAATGAGCAGTTCTTC
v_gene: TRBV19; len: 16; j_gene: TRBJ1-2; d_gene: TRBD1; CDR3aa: CASRPTGTGNLWSYTF; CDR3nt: TGTGCCAGTAGACCCACCGGGACAGGGAATCTATGGAGCTACACCTTC
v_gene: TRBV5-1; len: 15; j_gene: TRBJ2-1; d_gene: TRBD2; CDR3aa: CASSLAGLAGGSAFF; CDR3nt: TGCGCCAGCAGCTTGGCGGGGCTAGCGGGAGGTAGTGCGTTCTTC
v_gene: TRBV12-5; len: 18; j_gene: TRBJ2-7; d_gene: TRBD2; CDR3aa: CASGLPPWTSASSYEQYF; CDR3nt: TGTGCTAGTGGTTTGCCCCCCTGGACTAGCGCTAGCTCCTACGAGCAGTACTTC
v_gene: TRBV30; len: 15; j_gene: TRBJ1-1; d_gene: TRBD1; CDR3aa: CAWSGYRGLNTEAFF; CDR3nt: TGTGCCTGGAGTGGATACAGGGGGCTGAACACTGAAGCTTTCTTT
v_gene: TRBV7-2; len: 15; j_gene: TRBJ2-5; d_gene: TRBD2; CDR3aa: CASSLGGSGSQTQYF; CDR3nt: TGTGCCAGCAGCTTAGGTGGTAGCGGGAGCCAGACCCAGTACTTC
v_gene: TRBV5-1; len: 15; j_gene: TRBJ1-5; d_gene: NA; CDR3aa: CASSPDSLSNQPQHF; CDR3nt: TGCGCCAGCAGCCCCGACAGTCTAAGCAATCAGCCCCAGCATTTT
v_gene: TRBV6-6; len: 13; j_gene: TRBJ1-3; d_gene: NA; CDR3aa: CASNRGSGNTIYF; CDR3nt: TGTGCCAGCAATCGGGGTTCTGGAAACACCATATATTTT
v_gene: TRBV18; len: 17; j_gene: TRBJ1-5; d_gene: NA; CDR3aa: CASSGGYSGYSNQPQHF; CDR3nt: TGTGCCAGCTCAGGAGGTTATTCGGGCTATAGCAATCAGCCCCAGCATTTT
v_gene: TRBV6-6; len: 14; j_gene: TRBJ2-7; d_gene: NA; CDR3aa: CASRQTVAVYEQYF; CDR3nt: TGTGCCAGCAGACAAACTGTAGCGGTCTACGAGCAGTACTTC
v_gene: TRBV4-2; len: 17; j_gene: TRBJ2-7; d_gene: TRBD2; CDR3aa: CASSQGLLAGTSGEQYF; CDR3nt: TGTGCCAGCAGCCAAGGACTCCTAGCGGGCACATCGGGCGAGCAGTACTTC
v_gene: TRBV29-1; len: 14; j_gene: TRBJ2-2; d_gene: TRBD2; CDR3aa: CSVSGTSGTGELFF; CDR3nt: TGCAGCGTTTCCGGGACTAGCGGCACCGGGGAGCTGTTTTTT